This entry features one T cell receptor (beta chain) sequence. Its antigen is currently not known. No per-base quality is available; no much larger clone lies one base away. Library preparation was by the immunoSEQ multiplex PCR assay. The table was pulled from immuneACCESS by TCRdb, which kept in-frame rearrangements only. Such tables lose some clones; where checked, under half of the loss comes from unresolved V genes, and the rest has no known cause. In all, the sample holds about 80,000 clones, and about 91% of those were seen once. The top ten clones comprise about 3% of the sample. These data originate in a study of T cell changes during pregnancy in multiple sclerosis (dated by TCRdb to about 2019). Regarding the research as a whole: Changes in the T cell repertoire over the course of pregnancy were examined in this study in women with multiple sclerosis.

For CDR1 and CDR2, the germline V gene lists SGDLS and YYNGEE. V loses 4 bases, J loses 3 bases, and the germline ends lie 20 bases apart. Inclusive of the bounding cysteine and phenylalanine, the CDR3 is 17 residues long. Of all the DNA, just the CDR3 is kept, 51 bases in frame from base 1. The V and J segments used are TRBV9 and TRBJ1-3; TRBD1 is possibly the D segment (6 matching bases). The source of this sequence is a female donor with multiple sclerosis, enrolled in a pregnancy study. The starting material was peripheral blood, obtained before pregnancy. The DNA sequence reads TGTGCCAGCAGCACACCTCCCGGACAGCAGATTGGAAACACCATATATTTT. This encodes CASSTPPGQQIGNTIYF.